The 9 T cell receptor beta chains below come from one sample, sequenced in a study of blood T cell repertoires in COVID-19. Assay: immunoSEQ multiplex PCR; the TCRdb copy retains only in-frame clones and omits some. The data contain tens of thousands of clones, more than 60% of them seen just once; the ten biggest clones take up just under 15%. Sequencing used peripheral blood. These receptors all come from a human donor with active or convalescent COVID-19. The donor label of this sample is uncertain.

Only a few counts were recorded for this clone. This chain joins TRBV11-3 and TRBJ2-2; tentatively, D is TRBD2 (5 bases). V lost 3 bases and J 2 bases, leaving 16 bases between the germline ends. The CDR3 is 17 amino acids. Germline loops: CDR1 SGHNT, CDR2 YENEEA. The CDR3 DNA follows: TGTGCCAGCAGCTTGGGTGGATTGGGAGAAAACACCGGGGAGCTGTTTTTT. This translates into CASSLGGLGENTGELFF.

The chain combines TRBV19 with TRBJ1-5, with D possibly TRBD1 on 6 matching bases. The CDR3 has 16 amino acids. The V gene lost 4 bases and the J gene lost 4 bases, with 17 bases spanning the gap. Germline V gene sequence: CDR1 LNHDA, CDR2 SQIVND (reference sequence). CDR3: CASSTHLGTLNQPQHF. CDR3 nucleotides: TGTGCCAGTAGTACCCACCTCGGGACACTGAATCAGCCCCAGCATTTT.

V and J are TRBV9 and TRBJ2-6, with 7 bases fitting TRBD1. J was trimmed by 0 bases and V by 8 bases; bases with no gene match: 8. The CDR3 runs 16 residues. In germline, CDR1 is SGDLS, CDR2 YYNGEE. DNA of the CDR3: TGTGCCAGTACCGGGACAGACTACTCTGGGGCCAACGTCCTGACTTTC. As protein: CASTGTDYSGANVLTF.

The gene calls are TRBV5-5 and TRBJ2-7, with a tentative D call TRBD2 (5 bases). The germline V gene encodes CDR1 SGHKS and CDR2 YYEKEE (reference sequence). Trimming pared 6 bases from V and 1 base from J, leaving 11 bases between. The CDR3 contains 13 residues. CDR3 sequence: CASTPTGSYEQYF. CDR3 sequence (DNA): TGTGCCAGCACCCCGACGGGATCCTACGAGCAGTACTTC.

J is TRBJ1-1 and V is TRBV5-1; no firm D call. V was pared by 1 base and J by 3 bases, with 13 bases between. Germline CDR1 reads SGHRS; CDR2 reads YFSETQ. The CDR3 is made up of 15 amino acids. The CDR3 reads CASSLLPGSDTEAFF. For the CDR3, the DNA is TGCGCCAGCAGCTTGCTACCGGGGAGCGACACTGAAGCTTTCTTT.

This chain joins TRBV6-5 and TRBJ1-2, with D tentatively TRBD1 (6 bases). The germline V gene encodes CDR1 MNHEY and CDR2 SVGAGI. This CDR3 is 14 amino acids long. With 7 bases removed from V and 3 bases from J, the gap between germline ends came to 15 bases. DNA of the CDR3: TGTGCCAGCATGAGCCGACAGGTCGACTATGGCTACACCTTC. Translated: CASMSRQVDYGYTF.

The chain combines TRBV5-1 with TRBJ2-7; D is possibly TRBD2 (7 bases). This CDR3 has 14 residues. Looked up from germline, CDR1 is SGHRS and CDR2 is YFSETQ. The V gene lost 7 bases and the J gene lost 3 bases, with 17 bases spanning the gap. The CDR3 DNA is TGCGCCAGCGCCGGGGGGCCGGCAGGCTACGAGCAGTACTTC. Translation: CASAGGPAGYEQYF.

The V call is TRBV9, the J call TRBJ2-7; 7 bases fit TRBD1. V was pared by 3 bases and J by 3 bases, with 15 bases of the junction left unmatched. Germline V lookup: CDR1 SGDLS, CDR2 YYNGEE. The CDR3 length is 17 residues. The CDR3 region is CASSAEVGQPNYYEQYF. The CDR3 region has the DNA TGTGCCAGCAGCGCCGAAGTGGGACAGCCGAACTACTACGAGCAGTACTTC.

The chain carries TRBV27 and TRBJ1-4; D unresolved. This CDR3 spans 17 amino acids. The germline CDR1 and CDR2 sequences are MNHEY and SMNVEV (reference sequence). The V gene lost 0 bases and the J gene lost 3 bases, with 14 bases spanning the gap. The CDR3 DNA sequence: TGTGCCAGCAGTTTATCGCCCCTTGGAGGACCTAATGAAAAACTGTTTTTT. Its translation: CASSLSPLGGPNEKLFF. Combining the CDR3 with reference TRBV27 and TRBJ1-4 gives the whole variable domain EAQVTQNPRYLITVTGKKLTVTCSQNMNHEYMSWYRQDPGLGLRQIYYSMNVEVTDKGDVPEGYKVSRKEKRNFPLILESPSPNQTSLYFCASSLSPLGGPNEKLFFGSGTQLSVL.